The 31 T cell receptor beta chains reported below all come from one sample, sequenced in a study of blood T cell repertoires in COVID-19. Generated by immunoSEQ multiplex PCR, the TCRdb table keeps only in-frame clones and is missing some. This sample has 270,000 or so clones; approximately 89% occur once, and the top ten carry roughly 2.6%. The material sequenced was PBMCs or T cells enriched from blood (not recorded which). Receptors were obtained from a woman under 30 who had recovered from COVID-19.

The V gene is TRBV27, the J gene TRBJ1-1; TRBD1 matches at 10 bases. The CDR3 contains 16 residues. CDR1 is MNHEY and CDR2 is SMNVEV in the germline V gene (reference sequence). Unmatched junction bases numbered 10, after V lost 4 bases and J lost 5 bases. Written as DNA, the CDR3 is TGTGCCAGCAGTTATCCGACAGGGGGCCTCGGAACTGAAGCTTTCTTT. It yields the protein CASSYPTGGLGTEAFF.

This clone was counted a single time. The chain combines TRBV7-2 with TRBJ2-1; 12 bases map to TRBD2. Trimming removed 4 bases from V and 7 bases from J; junction bases left unmatched: 5. The CDR3 spans 15 residues. Germline V gives CDR1 SGHTA, CDR2 FQGNSA. The chain's CDR3 is CASSSGLAGLNEQFF. The CDR3 coding sequence is TGTGCCAGCAGCTCGGGACTAGCGGGTCTTAATGAGCAGTTCTTC.

This chain links TRBV18 with TRBJ1-5; TRBD1 matches at 7 bases. The CDR3 is 15 amino acids. V gave up 3 bases and J gave up 2 bases; unmatched junction bases: 4. Germline CDR1 reads KGHSH; CDR2 reads LQKENI. The DNA for the CDR3 is TGTGCCAGCTCACCTACAGGGGATGGCAATCAGCCCCAGCATTTT. Protein: CASSPTGDGNQPQHF.

Turning to this clone: The sample holds other DNA sequences that translate to the same CDR3. The rearrangement links TRBV15 to TRBJ2-5, with 9 bases matching TRBD1. The CDR3 loop spans 15 amino acids. Germline assignment: CDR1 LNHNV and CDR2 YYDKDF (reference sequence). Trimming removed 3 bases from V and 2 bases from J; junction bases left unmatched: 4. The DNA for the CDR3 is TGTGCCACCAGCAGGGGACAGGGTTTGCAAGAGACCCAGTACTTC. This sequence encodes CATSRGQGLQETQYF.

This sequence joins TRBV5-6 and TRBJ2-2; D is undetermined. The V and J ends lost 0 bases and 0 bases respectively, with 3 bases between them. The CDR3 sequence is 14 residues long. CDR1 and CDR2 (germline): SGHDT, YYEEEE. The CDR3 loop is CASSLVANTGELFF. As DNA, the CDR3 is TGTGCCAGCAGCTTGGTAGCGAACACCGGGGAGCTGTTTTTT.

The chain links TRBV3-1 (or the pseudogene TRBV3-2) to TRBJ2-3; TRBD2 agrees at 10 bases. The CDR3 loop spans 15 amino acids. CDR1 and CDR2 from the germline V gene are LGHDT and YNNKEL (reference sequence). The junction had 6 bases not matched to a gene; V was cut back by 5 bases and J by 4 bases. CDR3 amino acids: CASSYGLAVPDTQYF. CDR3 nucleotide sequence: TGTGCCAGCAGCTACGGACTAGCGGTACCAGATACGCAGTATTTT.

The rearrangement joins TRBV7-2 to TRBJ2-3, with TRBD2 identical over 8 bases. The CDR3 totals 15 residues. With V trimmed by 0 bases and J by 4 bases, 3 bases remained unmatched. From germline, CDR1 is SGHTA and CDR2 FQGNSA. CDR3 in amino acids: CASSLAGAGADTQYF. The CDR3 DNA follows: TGTGCCAGCAGCTTAGCAGGAGCGGGAGCAGATACGCAGTATTTT.

V usage is TRBV7-3 and J usage is TRBJ2-1; 7 bases fit TRBD2. V lost 5 bases and J lost 4; bases outside the gene matches: 20. The CDR3 is made up of 19 amino acids. Per the germline V gene, CDR1 is SGHTA and CDR2 is FQGTGA. DNA for the CDR3: TGTGCCAGCAGCCTAAAACACAGCGGGATGGGGGACCTTTACAATGAGCAGTTCTTC. It encodes CASSLKHSGMGDLYNEQFF.

This chain uses TRBV29-1 with TRBJ1-1, with D hard to call. The CDR3 sequence is 12 residues long. Between the trimmed V and J ends, which lost 3 bases and 1 base, there was a span of 6 bases. Germline V gene sequence: CDR1 SQVTM, CDR2 ANQGSEA. The CDR3 coding sequence is TGCAGCGTTGATAGTCGGAACACTGAAGCTTTCTTT. This sequence encodes CSVDSRNTEAFF.

The J gene is TRBJ2-1, the V gene TRBV9, with 10 nucleotides matching TRBD2. V was clipped by 0 bases and J by 7 bases; unmatched bases: 4. The CDR3 covers 15 residues. Germline V lookup: CDR1 SGDLS, CDR2 YYNGEE. This CDR3 is CASSVVSGGGNEQFF. CDR3 DNA: TGTGCCAGCAGCGTAGTGAGCGGGGGGGGAAATGAGCAGTTCTTC.

V is TRBV25-1 and J is TRBJ2-3; TRBD2 matches 7 bases. The V and J ends lost 2 bases and 4 bases, in that order; junction bases with no gene match: 3. The CDR3 totals 14 residues. The germline V gene encodes CDR1 MGHDK and CDR2 SYGVNS. CDR3 sequence reads: CASSESGDADTQYF. The CDR3 DNA sequence: TGTGCCAGCAGTGAAAGCGGGGATGCAGATACGCAGTATTTT.

The table lists this clone with many counts. The V call is TRBV2, the J call TRBJ2-3, with D unresolved. V was cut by 4 bases and J by 2 bases, with 7 bases left in between. CDR1 is SNHLY and CDR2 is FYNNEI in the germline V gene. The CDR3 is 13 amino acids. The CDR3 loop reads CASSARNTDTQYF. The DNA of the CDR3 is TGTGCCAGCAGTGCTAGGAACACAGATACGCAGTATTTT.

The table lists this clone with a few counts. The V call is TRBV5-4, the J call TRBJ2-7, with 7 nucleotides matching TRBD1. There are 16 residues in the CDR3. Germline-derived CDR1 and CDR2 are SGHNT and YYREEE (reference sequence). Trimming removed 4 bases from V and 5 bases from J; junction bases left unmatched: 15. CDR3 nucleotide sequence: TGTGCCAGCAGCCAGATAGGGGGCCCAAATAGGGACGAGCAGTACTTC. Its protein is CASSQIGGPNRDEQYF.

The chain combines TRBV28 with TRBJ1-2, with 9 bases that match TRBD1. After removal of 2 bases from V and 8 bases from J, the junction contained 9 bases not matched to a gene. CDR3 size: 15 residues. Per germline, CDR1 MDHEN and CDR2 SYDVKM. Here the CDR3 reads CASSLPAGQGWGYTF. The CDR3 nucleotides are TGTGCCAGCAGTTTACCCGCTGGACAGGGGTGGGGCTACACCTTC.

This chain links TRBV6-2 or TRBV6-3 with TRBJ1-2; no reliable D call. V shed 0 bases and J shed 2 bases, with 7 bases lying between them. This CDR3 is 14 amino acids long. Looked up from germline, CDR1 is MNHEY and CDR2 is SVGEGT. The CDR3 DNA reads TGTGCCAGCAGTTACTCTACAGACAACTATGGCTACACCTTC. Amino acid sequence: CASSYSTDNYGYTF.

This sequence joins TRBV5-1 and TRBJ2-3; the D is unclear. The CDR3 spans 15 residues. Germline V CDR1 and CDR2: SGHRS, YFSETQ. Trimming stripped 2 bases from V and 2 bases from J, with 12 bases between. CDR3 sequence: CASSLGGKVTDTQYF. The CDR3 DNA follows: TGCGCCAGCAGCTTAGGCGGTAAGGTCACAGATACGCAGTATTTT.

The V gene is TRBV5-8, the J gene TRBJ2-3, with 7 bases fitting TRBD2. The V gene end was trimmed by 1 base and the J gene end by 4 bases; junction bases not matched to a gene: 9. Germline V gives CDR1 SGHTS, CDR2 YDEGEE. CDR3 length: 16 residues. The CDR3 DNA sequence: TGTGCCAGCAGCTTGCTAGCGGATCTTGTGGCAGATACGCAGTATTTT. This gives the protein CASSLLADLVADTQYF.

The rearrangement joins TRBV7-9 to TRBJ1-3; D perhaps matches TRBD1 (6 bases). In germline, CDR1 is SEHNR, CDR2 FQNEAQ (reference sequence). The V end was cut by 4 bases, the J end by 0 bases, with 13 bases between. The CDR3 has 16 residues. CDR3 in DNA: TGTGCCAGCAGCTCCCCGGGGGGGGCCTCTGGAAACACCATATATTTT. This sequence encodes CASSSPGGASGNTIYF.

The genes are TRBV5-1 and TRBJ2-5, with 8 bases matching TRBD1. The CDR3 covers 14 residues. Germline lookup yields CDR1 SGHRS and CDR2 YFSETQ. J was trimmed by 5 bases and V by 4 bases; bases with no gene match: 7. CDR3 sequence (DNA): TGCGCCAGCAGCCTAATGACAGGGGAGGAGACCCAGTACTTC. Translating gives CASSLMTGEETQYF.

The chain couples TRBV5-6 to TRBJ2-7; tentative D call: TRBD2 (5 bases). Trimming removed 4 bases from V and 0 bases from J, with 14 bases in between. The CDR3 has 15 amino acids. CDR1 is SGHDT and CDR2 is YYEEEE in the germline V gene. The CDR3 coding sequence is TGTGCCAGCAGCAATGGAGGACTTCACTCCTACGAGCAGTACTTC. It yields the protein CASSNGGLHSYEQYF.

The V and J genes are TRBV29-1 and TRBJ1-2; possibly TRBD1 for D (6 bases). The CDR3 has 14 amino acids. Germline assignment: CDR1 SQVTM and CDR2 ANQGSEA. The V end lost 4 bases, the J end lost 1 base, and 13 bases lay between the germline ends. The chain's CDR3 is CSVAGGGDNYGYTF. The CDR3 bases are TGCAGCGTTGCGGGAGGGGGGGATAACTATGGCTACACCTTC.

This sequence joins TRBV28 and TRBJ1-1; D is possibly TRBD1 (6 bases). V was cut by 9 bases and J by 1 base, with 12 bases left in between. The CDR3 spans 13 residues. CDR1 and CDR2 from the germline V gene are MDHEN and SYDVKM. CDR3 nucleotides: TGTGCCAGTTCCAGGGGTCCGAACACTGAAGCTTTCTTT. Its protein product is CASSRGPNTEAFF.

The CDR3 here is CASSRDGVTEAFF. The CDR3 DNA follows: TGTGCCAGCAGCCGTGACGGGGTCACTGAAGCTTTCTTT. This chain connects TRBV7-8 to TRBJ1-1; D is unclear. Per germline, CDR1 SGHVS and CDR2 FQNEAQ. The CDR3 spans 13 residues. V gave up 5 bases and J gave up 4 bases, with 11 bases separating them.

This chain uses TRBV6-1 with TRBJ2-7; 9 nucleotides match TRBD1. The CDR3 loop spans 16 amino acids. From germline, CDR1 is MNHNS and CDR2 SASEGT. V trimming: 3 bases; J trimming: 2 bases; junction bases outside the gene matches: 8. The CDR3 DNA reads as TGTGCCAGCAGTGACCTTCCGGGGACAGGGCCCTACGAGCAGTACTTC. Its protein is CASSDLPGTGPYEQYF.

This clone occurred a few times. The genes are TRBV11-3 and TRBJ2-1; a possible D gene is TRBD2 (5 bases). CDR1 is SGHNT and CDR2 is YENEEA in the germline V gene. This CDR3 is 15 amino acids long. V gave up 5 bases and J gave up 8 bases, with 19 bases separating them. The DNA of the CDR3 is TGTGCCAGCAGCACGTGGACTGAAATGGGCCATGAGCAGTTCTTC. It specifies CASSTWTEMGHEQFF.

The chain uses TRBV3-1 (or the pseudogene TRBV3-2) and TRBJ2-7, with D hard to call. There are 14 residues in the CDR3. Trimming left V 0 bases short and J 2 bases short, with 8 bases between. Germline CDR1 LGHDT, CDR2 YNNKEL (reference sequence). Written as DNA, the CDR3 is TGTGCCAGCAGCCAAGATTGGGCAACCTACGAGCAGTACTTC. Translation gives CASSQDWATYEQYF.

The V and J genes are TRBV28 and TRBJ2-6; 7 positions agree with TRBD2. The CDR3 sequence is 16 residues long. CDR1 is MDHEN, CDR2 SYDVKM, per germline. The J segment lost 1 base and the V segment lost 6 bases, leaving 6 bases of the junction unmatched. Written as DNA, the CDR3 is TGTGCCAGCAGCCCTCTCGGGGGGTCTGGGGCCAACGTCCTGACTTTC. It specifies CASSPLGGSGANVLTF.

The J gene is TRBJ1-2, the V gene TRBV30, with a possible D match to TRBD1 (5 bases). This CDR3 spans 11 amino acids. CDR1 is GTSNPN and CDR2 is SVGIG in the germline V gene (reference sequence). The V end was cut by 0 bases, the J end by 10 bases, with 9 bases between. The CDR3 coding sequence is TGTGCCTGGAGTGTCGGGGGTGACTACACCTTC. Encoded protein: CAWSVGGDYTF.

The chain is built from TRBV3-1 (or the pseudogene TRBV3-2) and TRBJ2-3; TRBD2 matches at 12 bases. This CDR3 has 16 residues. Germline V lookup: CDR1 LGHDT, CDR2 YNNKEL (reference sequence). The V and J ends lost 2 bases and 7 bases, in that order; junction bases with no gene match: 7. CDR3 residues: CASSQILAGGPYTQYF. Here the CDR3 DNA reads TGTGCCAGCAGCCAAATCCTAGCGGGGGGGCCTTATACGCAGTATTTT.

The chain couples TRBV19 to TRBJ1-1; D gene uncertain. The V end was cut by 7 bases, the J end by 3 bases, with 6 bases between. The CDR3 extends over 11 amino acids. CDR1 and CDR2 from the germline V gene are LNHDA and SQIVND (reference sequence). Here the CDR3 reads CASNTYTEAFF. In DNA, the CDR3 is TGTGCCAGTAACACCTACACTGAAGCTTTCTTT.

Notes on this clone: Other DNA sequences of this sample code for an identical CDR3. CDR3 sequence (DNA): TGCGCCAGCAGCCCCGGAGGGAGCACTGAAGCTTTCTTT. It is translated as CASSPGGSTEAFF. The V call is TRBV5-1, the J call TRBJ1-1; D gene ambiguous. The CDR3 is 13 residues long. The germline CDR1 and CDR2 sequences are SGHRS and YFSETQ. V lost 4 bases and J 4 bases, leaving 11 bases between the germline ends.